This TCR beta chain was observed in a study of T-cell memory formation after mild COVID-19. Study overall: Each donor largely had its own TCR clusters.

Study-wide results and caveats: A second wave expanding day 15 to 37 was CD4+-biased; contracting clones were balanced. Most CD4+ clones that shrank were in CM and EM, while CD8+ ones turned up in EMRA.

A 5'RACE reaction primed in the constant segment made cDNA libraries of TCR alpha and TCR beta, and these carried sample barcodes and UMIs. TCRdb used MiXCR to reprocess the 5' RACE reads, holding one entry per CDR3 protein. Of about 250,000 distinct CDR3 sequences in the sample, 15% to 19% were seen once. This clonotype has a handful of counts. The antigen is unknown. Germline V gene data show CDR1 as MNHEY and CDR2 as SVGAGI. The CDR3 length is 12 residues. Trimming cost V 0 bases and J 11 bases; bases outside gene matches: 2. The V and J genes are TRBV6-5 and TRBJ1-1, with 8 positions matching TRBD1. Sequencing was carried out using PBMCs or a T cell subset sorted from them (not recorded which). The source of this sequence is an adult woman who had mild COVID-19 (a few samples of this study predate the infection). Cell type and time point are not known. CDR3 coding DNA: TGTGCCAGCAGTTACTCCCAGGGGGCGGCTTTCTTT. Amino acids: CASSYSQGAAFF.